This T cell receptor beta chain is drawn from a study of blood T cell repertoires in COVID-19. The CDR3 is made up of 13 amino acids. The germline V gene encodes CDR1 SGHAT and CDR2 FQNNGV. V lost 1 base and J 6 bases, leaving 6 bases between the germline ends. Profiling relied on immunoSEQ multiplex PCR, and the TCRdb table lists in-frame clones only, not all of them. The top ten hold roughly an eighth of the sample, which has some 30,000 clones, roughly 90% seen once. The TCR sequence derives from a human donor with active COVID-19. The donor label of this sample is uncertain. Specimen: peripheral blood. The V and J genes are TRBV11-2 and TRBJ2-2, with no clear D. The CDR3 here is CASSLVSAGELFF. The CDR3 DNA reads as TGTGCCAGCAGCTTAGTCTCGGCCGGGGAGCTGTTTTTT.